What follows is one T cell receptor (beta chain) and its context. The data derive from a study of follicular helper T cells after annual influenza vaccination. The method was immunoSEQ multiplex PCR; TCRdb's version includes in-frame clones alone and lacks a portion of them. The table has 9,500 or so clones, under 85% seen once. Sample time point: 2014-2015 season, 7 days after vaccination. The source material was CXCR5- memory CD4+ T cells sorted from blood, sampled 7 days after influenza vaccination. This TCR was sampled from an adult who received the influenza vaccine.

CDR3 protein: CASSLFQGTAATNEKLFF. CDR3 nucleotide sequence: TGTGCCAGCAGTTTATTTCAGGGGACAGCCGCAACTAATGAAAAACTGTTTTTT. V usage is TRBV28 and J usage is TRBJ1-4, with 7 bases matching TRBD1. V lost 1 base, J lost 0 bases, and 8 bases stayed unmatched. CDR1 and CDR2 from the germline V gene are MDHEN and SYDVKM. There are 18 residues in the CDR3.